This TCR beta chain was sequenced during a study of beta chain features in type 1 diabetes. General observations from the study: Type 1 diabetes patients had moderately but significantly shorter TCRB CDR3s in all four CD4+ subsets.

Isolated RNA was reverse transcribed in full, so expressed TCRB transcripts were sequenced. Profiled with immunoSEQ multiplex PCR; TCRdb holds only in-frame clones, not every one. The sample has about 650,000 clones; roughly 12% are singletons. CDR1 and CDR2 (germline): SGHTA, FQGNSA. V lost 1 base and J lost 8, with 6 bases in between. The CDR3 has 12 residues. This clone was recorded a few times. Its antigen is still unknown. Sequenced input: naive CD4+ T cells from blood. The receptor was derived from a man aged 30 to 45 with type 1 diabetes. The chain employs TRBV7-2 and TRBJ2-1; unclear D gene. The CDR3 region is CASSLVGDEQFF. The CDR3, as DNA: TGTGCCAGCAGCTTAGTTGGGGATGAGCAGTTCTTC.